This passage covers 16 T cell receptor beta chains from one sample sequenced in a study of response to subunit inactivated influenza vaccine. TCRdb ran MiXCR on the RT-PCR reads and lists one entry per CDR3 protein. The sample contains fewer than 650,000 distinct CDR3 sequences, around 13% of which appear only once. The specimen comprised PBMCs from blood, sampled roughly 45 days after vaccination. All receptors derive from a man aged 45-60 years who received an inactivated influenza vaccine.

This clonotype was seen more than once but under ten times. The V and J genes are TRBV6-2 or TRBV6-3 and TRBJ2-3; 11 nucleotides line up with TRBD1. Germline V CDR1 and CDR2: MNHEY, SVGEGT. The ends lost 1 base at V and 2 bases at J; junction bases unmatched: 5. CDR3 size: 17 residues. DNA of the CDR3: TGTGCCAGCAGTTACTGGACAGGGGGCGCGATCACAGATACGCAGTATTTT. Amino acid sequence: CASSYWTGGAITDTQYF.

This clonotype was recorded a few times. The chain is built from TRBV28 and TRBJ2-1, with TRBD2 matching 9 bases. There are 20 residues in the CDR3. Germline V gives CDR1 MDHEN, CDR2 SYDVKM. Trimming removed 4 bases from V and 0 bases from J; junction bases left unmatched: 16. This CDR3 is CASSSHDSSGGLGSYNEQFF. For the CDR3, the DNA is TGTGCCAGCAGTTCCCACGACTCCAGCGGGGGGCTCGGCTCCTACAATGAGCAGTTCTTC.

This chain links TRBV11-1 with TRBJ2-4; no definite D call. Germline values: CDR1 SGHAT, CDR2 FQDESV (reference sequence). V lost 1 base and J 6 bases, leaving 16 bases between the germline ends. The CDR3 has 16 residues. CDR3 in amino acids: CASSLGPDDPINIQYF. In DNA form, the CDR3 reads TGTGCCAGCAGCTTAGGGCCGGACGACCCTATAAACATTCAGTACTTC. Looking up the rest from reference TRBV11-1 and TRBJ2-4 gives the full variable domain: EAEVAQSPRYKITEKSQAVAFWCDPISGHATLYWYRQILGQGPELLVQFQDESVVDDSQLPKDRFSAERLKGVDSTLKIQPAELGDSAMYLCASSLGPDDPINIQYFGAGTRLSVL.

As regards this clonotype: Compared with germline, one end of the junction differs, possibly owing to a read error. The rearrangement uses TRBV15 and TRBJ1-1, with 8 bases matching TRBD1. The CDR3 is 13 amino acids. Germline V gene data show CDR1 as LNHNV and CDR2 as YYDKDF (reference sequence). This CDR3 is CATTRQGSTEAFF. The CDR3 nucleotides are TGTGCCACCACCAGACAGGGGAGTACTGAAGCTTTCTTT.

V gene TRBV5-1 combines with J gene TRBJ2-5; D gene ambiguous. Trimming removed 2 bases at V and 5 bases at J, with 19 bases between. CDR1 and CDR2 from the germline V gene are SGHRS and YFSETQ. This CDR3 has 16 residues. The CDR3 sequence: CASSFLTDPARETQYF. DNA of the CDR3: TGCGCCAGCAGCTTCCTGACCGATCCCGCCAGGGAGACCCAGTACTTC. Full variable domain (outside the CDR3, taken from reference TRBV5-1 and TRBJ2-5): KAGVTQTPRYLIKTRGQQVTLSCSPISGHRSVSWYQQTPGQGLQFLFEYFSETQRNKGNFPGRFSGRQFSNSRSEMNVSTLELGDSALYLCASSFLTDPARETQYFGPGTRLLVL.

This clonotype has a handful of counts. This sequence joins TRBV29-1 and TRBJ2-3, with D uncertain. CDR1 is SQVTM, CDR2 ANQGSEA, per germline. Trimming removed 4 bases at V and 1 base at J, with 6 bases between. The CDR3 runs 12 residues. CDR3: CSVGPGTDTQYF. CDR3 bases: TGCAGCGTTGGTCCTGGCACAGATACGCAGTATTTT.

There are a few counts of this clonotype. The rearrangement links TRBV20-1 to TRBJ2-4; perhaps TRBD1 as D (6 bases). This CDR3 comprises 13 residues. Germline V gene data show CDR1 as DFQATT and CDR2 as SNEGSKA (reference sequence). V was shortened by 6 bases and J by 5 bases, with 14 bases between the two germline ends. CDR3 protein: CSAHRVGENIQYF. The CDR3 DNA sequence: TGCAGTGCACACAGGGTGGGTGAAAACATTCAGTACTTC.

Written as DNA, the CDR3 is TGCAGTGCTAGAGGGACAGCATACTACGAGCAGTACTTC. It translates to CSARGTAYYEQYF. V and J are TRBV20-1 and TRBJ2-7; D possibly corresponds to TRBD1 (6 bases). V lost 1 base to trimming and J lost 3 bases, with 10 bases between them. The germline V gene encodes CDR1 DFQATT and CDR2 SNEGSKA (reference sequence). This CDR3 is 13 amino acids long.

This chain joins TRBV28 and TRBJ1-4; possibly TRBD1 for D (6 bases). From germline, CDR1 is MDHEN and CDR2 SYDVKM. The CDR3 contains 14 residues. V gave up 6 bases and J gave up 7 bases, with 15 bases separating them. The chain's CDR3 is CASSVGQRGEKLFF. DNA for the CDR3: TGTGCCAGCAGCGTAGGACAGCGCGGTGAAAAACTGTTTTTT.

This clonotype was found a few times. The chain uses TRBV12-3 or TRBV12-4 and TRBJ2-5; 9 bases match TRBD2. The CDR3 contains 16 residues. Trimming removed 5 bases from V and 3 bases from J; junction bases left unmatched: 10. CDR3: CASSQRASGTKETQYF. The DNA for the CDR3 is TGTGCCAGCAGTCAGCGGGCTAGCGGGACAAAAGAGACCCAGTACTTC.

A few counts support this clonotype. The chain carries TRBV13 and TRBJ1-2; D ambiguous. Germline V CDR1 and CDR2: PRHDT, FYEKMQ (reference sequence). This CDR3 comprises 12 residues. Trimming removed 4 bases at V and 7 bases at J, with 10 bases between. In DNA, the CDR3 is TGTGCCAGCAGCTCAAGCGAGTTTGGCTACACCTTC. It specifies CASSSSEFGYTF.

This clonotype was seen a handful of times. The gene calls are TRBV5-1 and TRBJ2-7; D remains ambiguous. Trimming cost V 4 bases and J 4 bases, with 18 bases left between them. The CDR3 covers 15 residues. Germline V gene sequence: CDR1 SGHRS, CDR2 YFSETQ. Written as DNA, the CDR3 is TGCGCCAGCAGCGTGGGGTCCATCGGACCATACGAGCAGTACTTC. Translated: CASSVGSIGPYEQYF.

This rearrangement joins TRBV7-2 to TRBJ2-3, with D unresolved. V lost 2 bases, J lost 2 bases, and 11 bases lay in between. Germline loops: CDR1 SGHTA, CDR2 FQGNSA. CDR3 size: 15 residues. The DNA of the CDR3 is TGTGCCAGCAGCTTACCCCTCGGGCACACAGATACGCAGTATTTT. It encodes CASSLPLGHTDTQYF.

This clonotype occurred a few times. This chain uses TRBV5-1 with TRBJ2-3, with no clear D. This CDR3 contains 13 residues. Trimming took off 6 bases at V and 6 bases at J, with 14 bases between the two ends. The V gene's germline CDR1 is SGHRS and CDR2 YFSETQ. CDR3 bases: TGCGCCAGCACCCCTGGGCCCGGGGATACGCAGTATTTT. Its translation: CASTPGPGDTQYF. The entire variable domain, with the rest obtained from reference TRBV5-1 and TRBJ2-3, is as follows: KAGVTQTPRYLIKTRGQQVTLSCSPISGHRSVSWYQQTPGQGLQFLFEYFSETQRNKGNFPGRFSGRQFSNSRSEMNVSTLELGDSALYLCASTPGPGDTQYFGPGTRLTVL.

This chain joins TRBV30 and TRBJ2-7, with D maybe TRBD1 (6 bases). The germline gives CDR1 GTSNPN, CDR2 SVGIG (reference sequence). V lost 3 bases to trimming and J lost 4 bases, with 7 bases between them. The CDR3 is made up of 11 amino acids. CDR3 sequence: CAWSRGYEQYF. CDR3 sequence (DNA): TGTGCCTGGAGCAGGGGTTACGAGCAGTACTTC.

The chain uses TRBV27 and TRBJ1-4, with D perhaps matching TRBD1 (5 bases). Trimming removed 3 bases at V and 8 bases at J, with 19 bases between. The CDR3 is 16 residues long. Germline-derived CDR1 and CDR2 are MNHEY and SMNVEV (reference sequence). DNA of the CDR3: TGTGCCAGCAGTTTTAATCGAGCGGGGGGATCGGAAAAACTGTTTTTT. It translates to CASSFNRAGGSEKLFF.